These 21 T cell receptor beta chains were sequenced from one sample in a study of T cell changes during pregnancy in multiple sclerosis. The protocol was immunoSEQ multiplex PCR, while the TCRdb copy is restricted to in-frame clones and leaves out a portion. The table records more than 60,000 clones, 91% of them present only once. This sample comprised peripheral blood, obtained in the second trimester of pregnancy. These receptors originate from a female donor with multiple sclerosis, enrolled in a pregnancy study.

The chain uses TRBV5-6 and TRBJ1-2; 7 nucleotides agree with TRBD1. CDR1 is SGHDT, CDR2 YYEEEE, per germline. The CDR3 has 13 residues. The V and J ends lost 3 bases and 4 bases, in that order; junction bases with no gene match: 3. Here the CDR3 DNA reads TGTGCCAGCAGCTCCGGGACAGTCTATGGCTACACCTTC. It is translated as CASSSGTVYGYTF.

The V and J genes are TRBV5-4 and TRBJ1-2; maybe TRBD1 (6 bases). CDR1 and CDR2 (germline): SGHNT, YYREEE (reference sequence). The CDR3 spans 14 residues. V gave up 0 bases and J gave up 6 bases, with 12 bases separating them. The CDR3 reads CASSLEAQGNGYTF. The CDR3 nucleotides read TGTGCCAGCAGCTTGGAAGCACAGGGTAATGGCTACACCTTC.

This clone occurred once. The CDR3 protein is CASSLTGTSGSLDEQFF. The CDR3 region has the DNA TGCGCCAGCAGCTTGACCGGGACTAGCGGGAGTTTGGATGAGCAGTTCTTC. This chain links TRBV5-1 with TRBJ2-1, with 14 nucleotides matching TRBD2. The CDR3 totals 17 residues. With 1 base clipped from V and 8 bases from J, the junction kept 8 bases outside the gene matches. The V gene's germline CDR1 is SGHRS and CDR2 YFSETQ.

The chain recombines TRBV6-5 with TRBJ2-7, with a possible D match to TRBD2 (5 bases). The V end was cut by 0 bases, the J end by 0 bases, with 12 bases between. Germline CDR1 MNHEY, CDR2 SVGAGI. The CDR3 spans 16 residues. DNA for the CDR3: TGTGCCAGCAGTTACTCGTATCGAGCGGCCTCCTACGAGCAGTACTTC. Translated, it gives CASSYSYRAASYEQYF.

Only one count was recorded for this clone. The J gene is TRBJ1-2, the V gene TRBV5-1; TRBD1 might be the D (5 bases). Germline assignment: CDR1 SGHRS and CDR2 YFSETQ. This CDR3 spans 14 amino acids. V lost 4 bases and J lost 6, with 16 bases in between. Written as DNA, the CDR3 is TGCGCCAGCAGCCCCGAGGGCCCGGGGGATGGCTACACCTTC. Its translation: CASSPEGPGDGYTF.

V usage is TRBV7-2 and J usage is TRBJ2-5; D is uncertain. The CDR3 extends over 13 amino acids. Germline V gene data show CDR1 as SGHTA and CDR2 as FQGNSA. The ends were cut back, 1 base at V and 1 base at J, with 4 bases in the middle. The CDR3 DNA reads as TGTGCCAGCAGCTTAGACTTCCAAGAGACCCAGTACTTC. Its translation is CASSLDFQETQYF.

This rearrangement joins TRBV13 to TRBJ2-1, with TRBD2 identical over 8 bases. There are 15 residues in the CDR3. Germline-derived CDR1 and CDR2 are PRHDT and FYEKMQ (reference sequence). Trimming cost V 4 bases and J 4 bases; bases outside gene matches: 6. The CDR3 bases are TGTGCCAGCAGCTCCCGGGTAGCGGGGTACAATGAGCAGTTCTTC. It yields the protein CASSSRVAGYNEQFF.

This clone showed up just once. This rearrangement joins TRBV7-2 to TRBJ1-4, with D tentatively TRBD1 (6 bases). CDR3 length: 14 residues. Germline V gives CDR1 SGHTA, CDR2 FQGNSA. Trimming took 3 bases from V and 4 from J, leaving 9 bases between them. Written as DNA, the CDR3 is TGTGCCAGCAGCTTTGGACAGATTAATGAAAAACTGTTTTTT. This encodes CASSFGQINEKLFF.

In DNA form, the CDR3 reads TGTGCCAGCAGCTTACCGGGACAGCACAATTCACCCCTCCACTTT. Its translation is CASSLPGQHNSPLHF. The V call is TRBV5-6, the J call TRBJ1-6; 7 nucleotides line up with TRBD1. The germline gives CDR1 SGHDT, CDR2 YYEEEE. CDR3 size: 15 residues. The ends lost 2 bases at V and 7 bases at J; junction bases unmatched: 6.

The gene calls are TRBV7-9 and TRBJ1-3, with 7 bases aligning to TRBD1. CDR3 size: 16 residues. V trimming: 4 bases; J trimming: 2 bases; junction bases outside the gene matches: 8. Germline CDR1 and CDR2: SEHNR and FQNEAQ (reference sequence). The chain's CDR3 is CASSSPSTGTGNTIYF. The DNA for the CDR3 is TGTGCCAGCAGCTCACCCTCGACAGGGACTGGAAACACCATATATTTT. Full variable domain (missing parts from reference TRBV7-9 and TRBJ1-3): DTGVSQNPRHKITKRGQNVTFRCDPISEHNRLYWYRQTLGQGPEFLTYFQNEAQLEKSRLLSDRFSAERPKGSFSTLEIQRTEQGDSAMYLCASSSPSTGTGNTIYFGEGSWLTVV.

The gene calls are TRBV2 and TRBJ1-4; D is possibly TRBD1 (5 bases). CDR1 and CDR2 from the germline V gene are SNHLY and FYNNEI. Between the trimmed V and J ends, which lost 2 bases and 7 bases, there was a span of 11 bases. The CDR3 contains 14 residues. Written as DNA, the CDR3 is TGTGCCAGCAGTGAACAGCAGGGTGTTGAAAAACTGTTTTTT. Protein product: CASSEQQGVEKLFF.

The chain is built from TRBV16 and TRBJ1-5; no definite D call. The germline V gene encodes CDR1 KGHSY and CDR2 FQNENV. This CDR3 is built from 15 residues. The ends were cut back, 1 base at V and 2 bases at J, with 9 bases in the middle. The CDR3 region is CASSQLTQGNQPQHF. Written as DNA, the CDR3 is TGTGCCAGCAGCCAATTAACCCAGGGCAATCAGCCCCAGCATTTT.

This sequence joins TRBV2 and TRBJ2-2; 7 nucleotides agree with TRBD1. Germline CDR1 SNHLY, CDR2 FYNNEI. With 2 bases clipped from V and 0 bases from J, the junction kept 12 bases outside the gene matches. CDR3 length equals 19 residues. DNA of the CDR3: TGTGCCAGCAGTGAATTGGGTCCCCGGACAGGAGCGAACACCGGGGAGCTGTTTTTT. Its translation is CASSELGPRTGANTGELFF.

V gene TRBV6-6 combines with J gene TRBJ2-2; D call uncertain. Germline values: CDR1 MNHNY, CDR2 SVGAGI (reference sequence). This CDR3 region has 11 residues. The ends were cut back, 7 bases at V and 6 bases at J, with 6 bases in the middle. In DNA form, the CDR3 reads TGTGCCAGCACGGCGGCCGGGGAGCTGTTTTTT. It is translated as CASTAAGELFF.

The chain links TRBV2 to TRBJ2-1; a weak D match, TRBD2 (6 bases). There are 15 residues in the CDR3. Germline V CDR1 and CDR2: SNHLY, FYNNEI. Between the trimmed V and J ends, which lost 6 bases and 3 bases, there was a span of 15 bases. The chain's CDR3 is CASSLILGGYNEQFF. In nucleotides, the CDR3 is TGTGCCAGCAGCCTAATCCTGGGGGGCTACAATGAGCAGTTCTTC.

The rearrangement links TRBV28 to TRBJ1-2; 9 bases fit TRBD1. The CDR3 covers 14 residues. The V gene end was trimmed by 2 bases and the J gene end by 7 bases; junction bases not matched to a gene: 5. Germline V gene data show CDR1 as MDHEN and CDR2 as SYDVKM. The CDR3 is CASSLTQGAGGYTF. Here the CDR3 DNA reads TGTGCCAGCAGTTTAACACAGGGGGCGGGTGGCTACACCTTC.

V usage is TRBV6-4 and J usage is TRBJ2-3; a possible D gene is TRBD2 (6 bases). Germline V lookup: CDR1 MRHNA, CDR2 SNTAGT. CDR3 length: 15 residues. V was shortened by 5 bases and J by 0 bases, with 12 bases between the two germline ends. The CDR3 nucleotides read TGTGCCAGCAGTCCAAACGGGGGTAGCACAGATACGCAGTATTTT. This encodes CASSPNGGSTDTQYF.

V gene TRBV4-3 combines with J gene TRBJ2-3; D call uncertain. The V end lost 3 bases, the J end lost 1 base, and 17 bases lay between the germline ends. CDR3 length equals 17 residues. Germline CDR1 is LGHNA and CDR2 is YSLEER. The CDR3 DNA reads as TGCGCCAGCAGCCAGGCGTCGATCAGGCGACGCACAGATACGCAGTATTTT. It encodes CASSQASIRRRTDTQYF.

V and J are TRBV14 and TRBJ2-2, with unresolved D. The CDR3 is 14 amino acids. From germline, CDR1 is SGHDN and CDR2 FVKESK. V was trimmed by 1 base and J by 4 bases, leaving 7 bases between them. CDR3 amino acids: CASSQAVATGELFF. The CDR3 coding sequence is TGTGCCAGCAGCCAAGCGGTCGCCACCGGGGAGCTGTTTTTT.

This chain links TRBV29-1 with TRBJ1-1; D may be TRBD1 (6 bases). Trimming took 7 bases from V and 11 from J, leaving 20 bases between them. Germline CDR1 reads SQVTM; CDR2 reads ANQGSEA. This CDR3 region has 12 residues. This CDR3 is CSAEDSVVAAFF. The CDR3 nucleotides read TGCAGCGCCGAGGACAGTGTAGTTGCGGCTTTCTTT.

The gene calls are TRBV11-2 and TRBJ2-3; the D gene is possibly TRBD2 (5 bases). With 6 bases removed from V and 8 bases from J, the gap between germline ends came to 12 bases. The V gene's germline CDR1 is SGHAT and CDR2 FQNNGV. The CDR3 consists of 12 residues. CDR3 protein: CASRYSEGTQYF. The CDR3 DNA sequence: TGTGCCAGCAGATACTCCGAGGGTACGCAGTATTTT.